The next 25 T cell receptor beta chains were all read from a single sample in a study of Tregs in tolerant kidney transplant recipients (dated by TCRdb to between 2017 and 2020). The time point tag for this specimen amounts to: blood sample drawn before combined kidney and bone marrow transplant. Library generation was performed with the immunoSEQ multiplex PCR assay. TCRdb took this table from immuneACCESS and kept in-frame rearrangements with V and J called. Such tables lack part of the clones; where checked against another copy, unresolved V genes explain under half of the gap, and the rest is unexplained. This sample is represented by roughly 80,000 clones; around 93% of them were singletons. About 0.34% of the sample goes to the ten largest clones. The sequencing here drew on Tregs from blood, taken before the transplant. The origin of the receptors is a human donor who received a combined kidney and bone marrow transplant.

The V gene is TRBV7-6, the J gene TRBJ1-3, with 7 bases lining up with TRBD1. V lost 3 bases and J lost 5; bases outside the gene matches: 1. The CDR3 runs to 13 residues. Germline values: CDR1 SGHVS, CDR2 FNYEAQ. CDR3 protein: CASSLTGRNTIYF. CDR3 DNA: TGTGCCAGCAGCTTGACAGGGAGAAACACCATATATTTT.

V gene TRBV7-3 combines with J gene TRBJ2-1; TRBD2 agrees at 9 bases. This CDR3 has 15 residues. V lost 5 bases, J lost 3 bases, and 5 bases stayed unmatched. Germline values: CDR1 SGHTA, CDR2 FQGTGA. The CDR3 DNA sequence: TGTGCCAGCAGCCCTCTAGCGGGAAGCTACAATGAGCAGTTCTTC. Its translation: CASSPLAGSYNEQFF. Based on the CDR3 plus reference TRBV7-3 and TRBJ2-1, the full variable domain is GAGVSQTPSNKVTEKGKYVELRCDPISGHTALYWYRQSLGQGPEFLIYFQGTGAADDSGLPNDRFFAVRPEGSVSTLKIQRTERGDSAVYLCASSPLAGSYNEQFFGPGTRLTVL.

This clone was found a few times. The genes are TRBV30 and TRBJ2-3; perhaps TRBD2 as D (6 bases). Trimming removed 4 bases from V and 1 base from J, with 12 bases in between. Germline CDR1 is GTSNPN and CDR2 is SVGIG (reference sequence). The CDR3 spans 14 residues. CDR3 region: CAWTPGLGTDTQYF. In DNA, the CDR3 is TGTGCCTGGACCCCGGGACTCGGCACAGATACGCAGTATTTT.

This CDR3 is CASSQHPGGTGANVLTF. The CDR3 coding sequence is TGTGCCAGCAGCCAACACCCAGGGGGGACTGGGGCCAACGTCCTGACTTTC. The chain carries TRBV7-3 and TRBJ2-6; weak D call: TRBD1 (7 bases). The germline V and J ends were trimmed by 5 bases and 2 bases, with 16 bases remaining between them. From germline, CDR1 is SGHTA and CDR2 FQGTGA. The CDR3 sequence is 17 residues long.

The V gene is TRBV29-1, the J gene TRBJ2-5, with 13 bases aligning to TRBD2. The V and J ends lost 4 bases and 7 bases, in that order; junction bases with no gene match: 6. Germline CDR1 reads SQVTM; CDR2 reads ANQGSEA. This CDR3 region has 14 residues. In DNA form, the CDR3 reads TGCAGCGTTGGCACTAGCGGGAGGGTAGGGACCCAGTACTTC. It yields the protein CSVGTSGRVGTQYF.

This chain links TRBV11-3 with TRBJ2-7; 7 bases are a match to TRBD2. The CDR3 runs 15 residues. CDR1 SGHNT and CDR2 YENEEA come from the germline V gene. V was pared by 1 base and J by 2 bases, with 5 bases of the junction left unmatched. CDR3 coding DNA: TGTGCCAGCAGCTTAGGGGAGGGACGAGCCTACGAGCAGTACTTC. Encoded protein: CASSLGEGRAYEQYF. Complete variable domain (other parts from reference TRBV11-3 and TRBJ2-7): EAGVVQSPRYKIIEKKQPVAFWCNPISGHNTLYWYLQNLGQGPELLIRYENEEAVDDSQLPKDRFSAERLKGVDSTLKIQPAELGDSAVYLCASSLGEGRAYEQYFGPGTRLTVT.

The rearrangement uses TRBV28 and TRBJ1-5, with D possibly TRBD1 on 5 matching bases. Trimming cost V 3 bases and J 6 bases, with 15 bases left between them. In germline, CDR1 is MDHEN, CDR2 SYDVKM. The CDR3 has 15 residues. The CDR3 nucleotides are TGTGCCAGCAGTTTCCAGGGTTTTGGTCGTCAGCCCCAGCATTTT. It codes for CASSFQGFGRQPQHF.

The rearrangement joins TRBV7-6 to TRBJ2-1; D is possibly TRBD2 (5 bases). CDR3 size: 14 residues. The V end lost 7 bases, the J end lost 5 bases, and 15 bases lay between the germline ends. Germline V CDR1 and CDR2: SGHVS, FNYEAQ. CDR3 nucleotides: TGTGCCAGCACCCCCAATTCGAGGGACAATGAGCAGTTCTTC. Translation gives CASTPNSRDNEQFF.

This chain uses TRBV28 with TRBJ1-4; TRBD1 aligns across 9 bases. The junction had 10 bases not matched to a gene; V was cut back by 6 bases and J by 8 bases. The CDR3 has 15 residues. CDR1 and CDR2 (germline): MDHEN, SYDVKM. The CDR3 sequence: CASSGDRAWREKLFF. The CDR3 region has the DNA TGTGCCAGCAGCGGGGACAGGGCATGGAGGGAAAAACTGTTTTTT.

This clone appeared once. The chain couples TRBV11-2 to TRBJ2-3; D may correspond to TRBD1 or TRBD2 (6 bases each). The CDR3 spans 13 residues. Germline V lookup: CDR1 SGHAT, CDR2 FQNNGV. V dropped 5 bases and J dropped 6 bases, with 12 bases sitting between them. The CDR3 coding sequence is TGTGCCAGCAGCCCTCAGGGGAGGGATACGCAGTATTTT. Encoded protein: CASSPQGRDTQYF.

V and J are TRBV5-4 and TRBJ2-5; 7 bases align to TRBD2. CDR3 length: 14 amino acids. CDR1 and CDR2 from the germline V gene are SGHNT and YYREEE (reference sequence). The V segment lost 4 bases and the J segment 2 bases; nucleotides outside the gene matches: 5. The CDR3 DNA is TGTGCCAGCAGCCAGACCGGGGGGCAAGAGACCCAGTACTTC. It is translated as CASSQTGGQETQYF.

This clone has a single count. The rearrangement joins TRBV28 to TRBJ2-2, with 8 nucleotides matching TRBD1. The CDR3 spans 17 residues. V lost 2 bases, J lost 6 bases, and 11 bases stayed unmatched. Looked up from germline, CDR1 is MDHEN and CDR2 is SYDVKM. CDR3 bases: TGTGCCAGCAGTTTACCGGGACAGGCGAGTGTGTCCGGGGAGCTGTTTTTT. Amino acid sequence: CASSLPGQASVSGELFF.

This chain connects TRBV5-1 to TRBJ1-1, with D possibly TRBD1 on 5 matching bases. The germline V and J ends were trimmed by 0 bases and 6 bases, with 12 bases remaining between them. The CDR3 runs 14 residues. Germline CDR1 SGHRS, CDR2 YFSETQ. CDR3 in DNA: TGCGCCAGCAGCTTGGTATCCGGGGACTCTGAAGCTTTCTTT. Encoded protein: CASSLVSGDSEAFF.

The J gene is TRBJ2-4, the V gene TRBV19; 7 bases match TRBD1. V was clipped by 3 bases and J by 0 bases; unmatched bases: 11. In germline, CDR1 is LNHDA, CDR2 SQIVND (reference sequence). This CDR3 spans 18 amino acids. DNA of the CDR3: TGTGCCAGTAGTATCCAGGGGGTACCATTACTAGCCAAAAACATTCAGTACTTC. Translation: CASSIQGVPLLAKNIQYF.

The chain recombines TRBV28 with TRBJ2-3; D might be TRBD2 (6 bases). V was trimmed by 8 bases and J by 1 base, leaving 13 bases between them. CDR1 MDHEN and CDR2 SYDVKM come from the germline V gene. The CDR3 spans 14 residues. CDR3 loop: CASRSGLRTDTQYF. The CDR3 nucleotides are TGTGCCAGCCGCTCCGGACTACGCACAGATACGCAGTATTTT.

The chain uses TRBV19 and TRBJ1-2, with D tentatively TRBD1 (6 bases). With 4 bases removed from V and 5 bases from J, the gap between germline ends came to 17 bases. Germline V CDR1 and CDR2: LNHDA, SQIVND (reference sequence). CDR3 length: 15 residues. CDR3 amino acids: CASSTHGGGFYGYTF. The CDR3 DNA reads as TGTGCCAGTAGTACCCACGGGGGCGGATTTTATGGCTACACCTTC.

This rearrangement joins TRBV19 to TRBJ2-7; 7 bases are shared with TRBD2. This CDR3 is 14 amino acids long. Trimming cost V 6 bases and J 2 bases; bases outside gene matches: 7. The germline gives CDR1 LNHDA, CDR2 SQIVND (reference sequence). The CDR3 DNA follows: TGTGCCAGTAGATCGGCGGGAGCAACCTACGAGCAGTACTTC. Protein product: CASRSAGATYEQYF.

This clone was observed a few times. The chain is built from TRBV7-6 and TRBJ2-7; 8 bases map to TRBD2. The CDR3 has 18 amino acids. Germline assignment: CDR1 SGHVS and CDR2 FNYEAQ. V shed 1 base and J 2 bases; nucleotides not matched to a gene: 13. The CDR3 region has the DNA TGTGCCAGCAGCTTAGGACCGGGACTAGGAGGGGCGCCCTACGAGCAGTACTTC. Translation gives CASSLGPGLGGAPYEQYF.

The chain carries TRBV30 and TRBJ2-7, with D tentatively TRBD2 (7 bases). The ends were cut back, 2 bases at V and 3 bases at J, with 20 bases in the middle. The CDR3 extends over 16 amino acids. From germline, CDR1 is GTSNPN and CDR2 SVGIG (reference sequence). The CDR3 bases are TGTGCCTGGAGTCGCCCGATCGGGGGGCGTATCTACGAGCAGTACTTC. Residues: CAWSRPIGGRIYEQYF.

V gene TRBV2 combines with J gene TRBJ2-7; possibly TRBD2 for D (5 bases). The CDR3 totals 13 residues. The V and J ends lost 6 bases and 3 bases respectively, with 12 bases between them. Germline-derived CDR1 and CDR2 are SNHLY and FYNNEI. The CDR3: CASRPADYYEQYF. The CDR3 DNA reads as TGTGCCAGCAGGCCAGCCGACTACTACGAGCAGTACTTC.

The J gene is TRBJ1-2, the V gene TRBV7-3, with a possible D match to TRBD1 (5 bases). Trimming left V 1 base short and J 2 bases short, with 11 bases between. Germline V gene sequence: CDR1 SGHTA, CDR2 FQGTGA. This CDR3 region has 15 residues. The CDR3 DNA follows: TGTGCCAGCAGCTTAAATACAGGTCCGAACTATGGCTACACCTTC. It is translated as CASSLNTGPNYGYTF.

The chain employs TRBV29-1 and TRBJ2-1; 10 bases are a match to TRBD2. The CDR3 spans 18 residues. The germline gives CDR1 SQVTM, CDR2 ANQGSEA. V was clipped by 5 bases and J by 4 bases; unmatched bases: 17. The CDR3 reads CSVFSSSLAGVWYNEQFF. As DNA, the CDR3 is TGCAGCGTTTTCTCGTCTTCCCTAGCGGGAGTATGGTACAATGAGCAGTTCTTC.

This clone was recorded only once. The J gene is TRBJ2-3, the V gene TRBV19; D is uncertain. The V gene's germline CDR1 is LNHDA and CDR2 SQIVND (reference sequence). Trimming stripped 6 bases from V and 3 bases from J, with 10 bases between. The CDR3 contains 13 residues. The CDR3 sequence is CASSPLGTDTQYF. Here the CDR3 DNA reads TGTGCCAGTAGCCCCCTTGGGACAGATACGCAGTATTTT. The variable domain in full, with the rest retrieved from reference TRBV19 and TRBJ2-3, is DGGITQSPKYLFRKEGQNVTLSCEQNLNHDAMYWYRQDPGQGLRLIYYSQIVNDFQKGDIAEGYSVSREKKESFPLTVTSAQKNPTAFYLCASSPLGTDTQYFGPGTRLTVL.

The chain employs TRBV7-2 and TRBJ1-4; no firm D call. Germline lookup yields CDR1 SGHTA and CDR2 FQGNSA. This CDR3 comprises 17 residues. V dropped 5 bases and J dropped 3 bases, with 19 bases sitting between them. CDR3 loop: CASSPARVLGSNEKLFF. The CDR3 DNA is TGTGCCAGCAGCCCCGCCCGTGTTTTGGGGTCTAATGAAAAACTGTTTTTT.

The chain recombines TRBV7-8 with TRBJ1-2, with 7 positions matching TRBD1. Per the germline V gene, CDR1 is SGHVS and CDR2 is FQNEAQ. Trimming cost V 5 bases and J 3 bases; bases outside gene matches: 6. The CDR3 totals 14 residues. This chain's CDR3 is CASSLQGRDYGYTF. CDR3 in DNA: TGTGCCAGCAGCCTACAGGGGAGGGACTATGGCTACACCTTC.